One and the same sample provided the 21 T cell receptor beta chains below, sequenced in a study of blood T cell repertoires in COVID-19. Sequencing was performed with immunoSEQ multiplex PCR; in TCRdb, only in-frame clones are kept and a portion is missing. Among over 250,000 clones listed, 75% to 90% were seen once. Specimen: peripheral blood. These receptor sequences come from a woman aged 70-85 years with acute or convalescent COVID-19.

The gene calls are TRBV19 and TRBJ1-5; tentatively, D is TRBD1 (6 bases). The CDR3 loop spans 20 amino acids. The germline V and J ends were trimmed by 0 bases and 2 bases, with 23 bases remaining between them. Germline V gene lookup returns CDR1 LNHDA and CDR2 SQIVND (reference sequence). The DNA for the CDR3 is TGTGCCAGTAGTATAGATCGTCTGGGAGCGGGGGCGCGAGGCAATCAGCCCCAGCATTTT. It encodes CASSIDRLGAGARGNQPQHF.

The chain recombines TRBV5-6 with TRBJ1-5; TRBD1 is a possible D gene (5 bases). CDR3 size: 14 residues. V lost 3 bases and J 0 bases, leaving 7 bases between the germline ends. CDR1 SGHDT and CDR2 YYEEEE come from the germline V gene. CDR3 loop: CASSSRDSNQPQHF. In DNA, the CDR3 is TGTGCCAGCAGCTCCAGGGATAGCAATCAGCCCCAGCATTTT.

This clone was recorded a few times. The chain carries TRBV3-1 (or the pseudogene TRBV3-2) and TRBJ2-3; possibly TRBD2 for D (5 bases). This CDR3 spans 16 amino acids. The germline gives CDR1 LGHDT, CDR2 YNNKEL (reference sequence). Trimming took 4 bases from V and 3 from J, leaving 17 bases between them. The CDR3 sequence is CASSPPRRRRTDTQYF. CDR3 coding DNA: TGTGCCAGCAGCCCCCCCCGGCGGAGGAGGACAGATACGCAGTATTTT.

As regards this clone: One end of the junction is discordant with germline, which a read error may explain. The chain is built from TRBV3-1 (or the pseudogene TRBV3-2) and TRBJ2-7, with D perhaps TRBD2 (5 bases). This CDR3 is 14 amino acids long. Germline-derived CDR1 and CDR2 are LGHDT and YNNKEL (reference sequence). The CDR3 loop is CASSQDTGSSEQYF. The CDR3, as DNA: TGTGCCAGCAGCCAAGATACGGGGTCCTCCGAGCAGTACTTC.

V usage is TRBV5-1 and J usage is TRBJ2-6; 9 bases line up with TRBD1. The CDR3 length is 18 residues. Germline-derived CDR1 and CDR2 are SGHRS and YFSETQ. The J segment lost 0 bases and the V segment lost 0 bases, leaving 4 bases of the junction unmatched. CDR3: CASSLATGGISGANVLTF. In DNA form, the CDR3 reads TGCGCCAGCAGCTTGGCGACAGGGGGGATCTCTGGGGCCAACGTCCTGACTTTC.

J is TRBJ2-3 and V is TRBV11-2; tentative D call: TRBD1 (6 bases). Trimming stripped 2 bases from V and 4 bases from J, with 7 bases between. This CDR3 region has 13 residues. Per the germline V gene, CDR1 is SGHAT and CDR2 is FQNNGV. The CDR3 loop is CASSLTGSDTQYF. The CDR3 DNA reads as TGTGCCAGCAGCTTAACAGGGTCAGATACGCAGTATTTT.

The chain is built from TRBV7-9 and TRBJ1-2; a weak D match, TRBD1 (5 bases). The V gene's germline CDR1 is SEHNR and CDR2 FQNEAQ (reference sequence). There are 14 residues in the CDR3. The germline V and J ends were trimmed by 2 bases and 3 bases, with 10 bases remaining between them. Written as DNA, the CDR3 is TGTGCCAGCAGCTTACCAGGGCCCCACTATGGCTACACCTTC. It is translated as CASSLPGPHYGYTF.

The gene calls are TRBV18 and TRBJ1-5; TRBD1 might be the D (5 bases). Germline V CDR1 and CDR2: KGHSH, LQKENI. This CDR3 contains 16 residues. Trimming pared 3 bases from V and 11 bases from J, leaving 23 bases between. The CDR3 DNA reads TGTGCCAGCTCACCCGATGGAATGGGGGGTCGGGGGACCCAGCATTTT. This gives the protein CASSPDGMGGRGTQHF.

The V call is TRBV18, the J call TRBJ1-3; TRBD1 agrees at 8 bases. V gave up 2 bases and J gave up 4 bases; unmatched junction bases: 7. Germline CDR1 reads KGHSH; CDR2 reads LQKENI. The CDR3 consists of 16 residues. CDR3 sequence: CASSPATGVKGNTIYF. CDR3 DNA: TGTGCCAGCTCACCAGCGACAGGGGTGAAAGGAAACACCATATATTTT. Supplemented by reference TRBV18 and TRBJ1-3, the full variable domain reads NAGVMQNPRHLVRRRGQEARLRCSPMKGHSHVYWYRQLPEEGLKFMVYLQKENIIDESGMPKERFSAEFPKEGPSILRIQQVVRGDSAAYFCASSPATGVKGNTIYFGEGSWLTVV.

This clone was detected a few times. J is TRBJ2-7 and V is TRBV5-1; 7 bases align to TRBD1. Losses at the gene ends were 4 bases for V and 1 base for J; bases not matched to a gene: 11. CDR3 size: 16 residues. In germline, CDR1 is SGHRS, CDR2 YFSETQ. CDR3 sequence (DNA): TGCGCCAGCAGCGGAGATACATGGACAGGTTCCTACGAGCAGTACTTC. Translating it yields CASSGDTWTGSYEQYF.

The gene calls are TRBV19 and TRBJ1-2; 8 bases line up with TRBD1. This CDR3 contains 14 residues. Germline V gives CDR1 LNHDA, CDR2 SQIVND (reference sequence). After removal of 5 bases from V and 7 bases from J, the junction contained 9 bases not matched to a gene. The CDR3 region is CASSADRAQPGYTF. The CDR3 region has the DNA TGTGCCAGTAGTGCGGACAGGGCTCAACCTGGCTACACCTTC.

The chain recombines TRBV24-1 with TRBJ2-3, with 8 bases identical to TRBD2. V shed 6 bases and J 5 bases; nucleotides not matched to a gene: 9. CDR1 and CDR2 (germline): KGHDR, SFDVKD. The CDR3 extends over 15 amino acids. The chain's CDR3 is CATSWRGAPRDTQYF. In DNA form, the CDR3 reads TGTGCCACCAGTTGGCGGGGGGCCCCTAGAGATACGCAGTATTTT.

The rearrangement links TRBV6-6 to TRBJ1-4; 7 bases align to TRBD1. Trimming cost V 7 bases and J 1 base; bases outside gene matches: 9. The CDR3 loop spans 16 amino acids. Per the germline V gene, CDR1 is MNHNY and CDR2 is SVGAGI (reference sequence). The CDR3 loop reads CASTKGARVTNEKLFF. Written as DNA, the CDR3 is TGTGCCAGCACCAAGGGGGCGCGGGTAACTAATGAAAAACTGTTTTTT.

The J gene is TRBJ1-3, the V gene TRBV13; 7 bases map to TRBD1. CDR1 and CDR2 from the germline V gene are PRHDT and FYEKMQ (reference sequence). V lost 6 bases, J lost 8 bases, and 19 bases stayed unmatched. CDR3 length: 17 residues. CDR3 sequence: CASSSFGQEPTGDTIYF. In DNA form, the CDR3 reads TGTGCCAGCAGTTCTTTCGGACAGGAGCCAACCGGAGACACCATATATTTT.

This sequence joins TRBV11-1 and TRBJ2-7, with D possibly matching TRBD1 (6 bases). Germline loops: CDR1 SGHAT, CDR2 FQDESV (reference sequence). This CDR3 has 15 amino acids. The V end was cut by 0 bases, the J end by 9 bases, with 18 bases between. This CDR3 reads CASSLAGALQGVQYF. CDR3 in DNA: TGTGCCAGCAGCTTAGCGGGGGCCCTACAGGGAGTGCAGTACTTC.

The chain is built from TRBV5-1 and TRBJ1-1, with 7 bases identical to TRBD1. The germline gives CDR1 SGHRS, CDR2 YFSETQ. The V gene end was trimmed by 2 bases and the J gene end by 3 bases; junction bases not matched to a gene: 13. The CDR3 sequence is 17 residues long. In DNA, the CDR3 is TGCGCCAGCAGCTTAAACCCCGGGACAGCGAGACACACTGAAGCTTTCTTT. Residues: CASSLNPGTARHTEAFF.

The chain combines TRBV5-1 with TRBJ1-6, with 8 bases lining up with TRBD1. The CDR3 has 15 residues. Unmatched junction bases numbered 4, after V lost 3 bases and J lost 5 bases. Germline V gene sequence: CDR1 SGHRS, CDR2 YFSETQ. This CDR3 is CASSSGQGNNSPLHF. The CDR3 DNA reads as TGCGCCAGCAGCTCAGGACAGGGAAATAATTCACCCCTCCACTTT.

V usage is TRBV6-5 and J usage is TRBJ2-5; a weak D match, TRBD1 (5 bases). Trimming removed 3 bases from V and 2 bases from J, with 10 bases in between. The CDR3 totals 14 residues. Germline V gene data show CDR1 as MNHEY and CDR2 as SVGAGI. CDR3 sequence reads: CASSYGKGQETQYF. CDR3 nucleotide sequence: TGTGCCAGCAGTTATGGGAAGGGGCAAGAGACCCAGTACTTC.

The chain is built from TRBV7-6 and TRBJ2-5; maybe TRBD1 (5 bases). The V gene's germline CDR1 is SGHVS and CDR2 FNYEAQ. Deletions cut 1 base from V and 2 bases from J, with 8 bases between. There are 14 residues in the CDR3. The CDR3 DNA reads TGTGCCAGCAGCTTAGGGCAGGGACAAGAGACCCAGTACTTC. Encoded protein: CASSLGQGQETQYF.

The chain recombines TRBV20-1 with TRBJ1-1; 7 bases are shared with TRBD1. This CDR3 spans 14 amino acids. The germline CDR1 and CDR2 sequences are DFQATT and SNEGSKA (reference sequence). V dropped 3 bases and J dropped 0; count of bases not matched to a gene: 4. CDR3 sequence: CSASRDSLNTEAFF. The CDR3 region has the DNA TGCAGTGCTAGTCGGGACAGTCTGAACACTGAAGCTTTCTTT.

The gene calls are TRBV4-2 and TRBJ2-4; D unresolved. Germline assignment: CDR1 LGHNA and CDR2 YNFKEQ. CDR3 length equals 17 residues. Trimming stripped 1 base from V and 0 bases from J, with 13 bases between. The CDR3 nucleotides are TGTGCCAGCAGCCAAGGATTACAGAAAGTAGCCAAAAACATTCAGTACTTC. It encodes CASSQGLQKVAKNIQYF.